The TCR beta chain described here comes from a study of PD-L1 blockade in urothelial cancer. The sample holds a few counts of this clone. The germline V gene encodes CDR1 SGHRS and CDR2 YFSETQ. With 2 bases removed from V and 3 bases from J, the gap between germline ends came to 8 bases. The CDR3 is 13 residues long. Time point specified: peripheral blood 6 weeks after treatment start. Using immunoSEQ multiplex PCR, the repertoire was profiled, and TCRdb retains in-frame clones only, with some absent. The repertoire holds about 110,000 clones, with approximately 89% as singletons. Sequenced material: PBMCs, taken around atezolizumab (anti-PD-L1) treatment. V usage is TRBV5-1 and J usage is TRBJ1-1; D is perhaps TRBD1 (6 bases). The clonotype comes from a man in his 60s with urothelial cancer. Here the CDR3 reads CASSLQGDTEAFF. CDR3 in DNA: TGCGCCAGCAGCTTACAGGGAGACACTGAAGCTTTCTTT.